Listed below are T cell receptor beta chains from one sample, sequenced in a study of blood T cells in healthy people across ages. MiXCR, applied by TCRdb to the 5' RACE reads, yields one record per CDR3 protein. Of about 1.5 million distinct CDR3 sequences in the sample, about 43% were seen once. The specimen sequenced was blood. The source is a woman younger than 35 in good health. Each CDR3 is given without its conserved first and last residue.

J,V,CDR3
TRBJ2-1,TRBV6-6,ASSYSGNGQF
TRBJ2-2,TRBV10-3,AIRSGGSNTGELF
TRBJ1-2,TRBV7-9,ASSPAGPGAYGYT
.,TRBV20-1,SAGLPFPNNEQY
TRBJ2-7,TRBV20-1,SARAGTIMYEQY
.,TRBV9,ASSVVDSGPIETQY
TRBJ2-3,TRBV5-1,ASSSWAGVDTQY
TRBJ1-3,TRBV4-1,ASSVGQLSGNTIY
TRBJ1-2,TRBV7-9,ASSTVNYGYT
TRBJ1-2,TRBV30,AWYRVNYGYT
TRBJ2-1,TRBV27,ASGRGGYNEQF
TRBJ2-5,TRBV23-1,ASSQSPGLAGGQETQY
TRBJ2-3,TRBV10-3,AISSPLDSTDTQY
.,TRBV3-1,ASSPGVAAIYNEQY
TRBJ2-1,TRBV4-1,ASSQGSVEQF
TRBJ2-7,TRBV29-1,SVNPAGTGIYEQY